One sample yielded the 16 T cell receptor beta chains listed below, sequenced in a study of blood T cell repertoires in COVID-19. Sequencing was performed with immunoSEQ multiplex PCR; in TCRdb, only in-frame clones are kept and a portion is missing. The sample yields under 170,000 clones, 80% to 90% seen once. The sequenced material came from peripheral blood. The receptors were gathered from a man aged 65 to 79 with acute or convalescent COVID-19.

V usage is TRBV28 and J usage is TRBJ1-5; unclear D gene. Germline V gene sequence: CDR1 MDHEN, CDR2 SYDVKM. Trimming took 5 bases from V and 6 from J, leaving 8 bases between them. The CDR3 length is 12 residues. The chain's CDR3 is CASSGAGQPQHF. CDR3 nucleotide sequence: TGTGCCAGCAGTGGAGCGGGTCAGCCCCAGCATTTT.

The chain uses TRBV7-2 and TRBJ2-5; the match to TRBD1 covers 8 bases. Losses at the gene ends were 2 bases for V and 3 bases for J; bases not matched to a gene: 5. The CDR3 covers 15 residues. CDR1 SGHTA and CDR2 FQGNSA come from the germline V gene. Here the CDR3 reads CASSLWAGGEETQYF. CDR3 sequence (DNA): TGTGCCAGCAGCTTATGGGCAGGGGGCGAAGAGACCCAGTACTTC.

The V and J genes are TRBV7-2 and TRBJ1-1; 8 positions agree with TRBD1. CDR3 length: 15 residues. From germline, CDR1 is SGHTA and CDR2 FQGNSA. Trimming took 1 base from V and 4 from J; bases not matched to a gene: 5. CDR3 loop: CASSLGQGAVTEAFF. In nucleotides, the CDR3 is TGTGCCAGCAGCTTAGGTCAGGGGGCGGTCACTGAAGCTTTCTTT.

This sequence joins TRBV18 and TRBJ2-1; weak D call: TRBD1 (7 bases). Trimming took 3 bases from V and 7 from J, leaving 13 bases between them. The CDR3 spans 14 residues. Germline V gene lookup returns CDR1 KGHSH and CDR2 LQKENI. CDR3 in DNA: TGTGCCAGCTCACCTTTACAGGGGAGGAATGAGCAGTTCTTC. Amino acid sequence: CASSPLQGRNEQFF.

V usage is TRBV24-1 and J usage is TRBJ2-2, with TRBD2 as a possible D gene (5 bases). The CDR3 runs to 15 residues. Germline assignment: CDR1 KGHDR and CDR2 SFDVKD. Trimming took off 2 bases at V and 5 bases at J, with 11 bases between the two ends. DNA of the CDR3: TGTGCCACCAGTGATTCATTTCGGGGTACCGGGGAGCTGTTTTTT. Its translation is CATSDSFRGTGELFF.

This clone was found a few times. This chain links TRBV14 with TRBJ1-1; D ambiguous. The V end was cut by 5 bases, the J end by 1 base, with 8 bases between. CDR1 and CDR2 (germline): SGHDN, FVKESK. This CDR3 has 13 residues. In DNA form, the CDR3 reads TGTGCCAGCAGCTACAGTGCGAACACTGAAGCTTTCTTT. Protein: CASSYSANTEAFF.

The J gene is TRBJ2-1, the V gene TRBV7-2, with 10 bases aligning to TRBD2. V gave up 4 bases and J gave up 12 bases; unmatched junction bases: 9. This CDR3 contains 14 residues. Looked up from germline, CDR1 is SGHTA and CDR2 is FQGNSA. In DNA form, the CDR3 reads TGTGCCAGCAGCTCAGTCATACTAGCGGGGTGGCAGTTCTTC. It specifies CASSSVILAGWQFF. The variable domain in full, with the rest retrieved from reference TRBV7-2 and TRBJ2-1, is GAGVSQSPSNKVTEKGKDVELRCDPISGHTALYWYRQSLGQGLEFLIYFQGNSAPDKSGLPSDRFSAERTGGSVSTLTIQRTQQEDSAVYLCASSSVILAGWQFFGPGTRLTVL.

This sequence joins TRBV25-1 and TRBJ2-7; 8 nucleotides line up with TRBD2. With V trimmed by 1 base and J by 5 bases, 7 bases remained unmatched. Germline CDR1 is MGHDK and CDR2 is SYGVNS. This CDR3 is 15 amino acids long. This CDR3 is CASSESTGGLDEQYF. The CDR3 nucleotides are TGTGCCAGCAGTGAATCCACGGGAGGGCTAGACGAGCAGTACTTC.

The CDR3 protein is CASSSARGSYNSPLHF. In nucleotides, the CDR3 is TGTGCCAGCAGCTCCGCGCGGGGGTCCTATAATTCACCCCTCCACTTT. The rearrangement uses TRBV7-8 and TRBJ1-6, with a weak D call TRBD1 (5 bases). Per germline, CDR1 SGHVS and CDR2 FQNEAQ. The V gene lost 4 bases and the J gene lost 1 base, with 11 bases spanning the gap. This CDR3 has 16 amino acids.

This clone was seen a few times. The rearrangement links TRBV5-8 to TRBJ1-2; 9 positions match TRBD1. V lost 0 bases and J lost 4; bases outside the gene matches: 7. This CDR3 region has 16 residues. Germline-derived CDR1 and CDR2 are SGHTS and YDEGEE. CDR3 loop: CASSLDGTGWGYGYTF. CDR3 bases: TGTGCCAGCAGCTTGGATGGGACAGGGTGGGGCTATGGCTACACCTTC.

The chain joins TRBV7-2 to TRBJ2-1; 11 bases line up with TRBD2. Germline-derived CDR1 and CDR2 are SGHTA and FQGNSA. This CDR3 has 16 residues. V shed 4 bases and J 1 base; nucleotides not matched to a gene: 3. CDR3 DNA sequence: TGTGCCAGCAGCTACCGACTAGCGGGGTCCTACAATGAGCAGTTCTTC. This sequence encodes CASSYRLAGSYNEQFF.

The gene calls are TRBV28 and TRBJ2-4; the match to TRBD1 covers 7 bases. After removal of 2 bases from V and 8 bases from J, the junction contained 9 bases not matched to a gene. The length of the CDR3 is 15 residues. The V gene's germline CDR1 is MDHEN and CDR2 SYDVKM. CDR3 residues: CASSLMGAGGDIQYF. The DNA of the CDR3 is TGTGCCAGCAGTTTAATGGGAGCAGGGGGTGACATTCAGTACTTC. Supplemented by reference TRBV28 and TRBJ2-4, the full variable domain reads DVKVTQSSRYLVKRTGEKVFLECVQDMDHENMFWYRQDPGLGLRLIYFSYDVKMKEKGDIPEGYSVSREKKERFSLILESASTNQTSMYLCASSLMGAGGDIQYFGAGTRLSVL.

This clone was recorded a few times. The chain links TRBV9 to TRBJ1-2, with a possible D match to TRBD1 (5 bases). Germline assignment: CDR1 SGDLS and CDR2 YYNGEE. The ends were cut back, 4 bases at V and 5 bases at J, with 15 bases in the middle. The CDR3 contains 14 residues. CDR3 protein: CASSPGQAPYGYTF. For the CDR3, the DNA is TGTGCCAGCAGCCCAGGGCAGGCCCCTTATGGCTACACCTTC.

A word on this clone: Other DNA sequences from this sample encode an identical CDR3 as well. The rearrangement uses TRBV4-1 and TRBJ1-4; tentatively, D is TRBD1 (5 bases). Germline CDR1 MGHRA, CDR2 YSYEKL. The CDR3 has 14 residues. Between the trimmed V and J ends, which lost 0 bases and 7 bases, there was a span of 9 bases. This CDR3 is CASSQEGGGEKLFF. In DNA form, the CDR3 reads TGCGCCAGCAGCCAAGAGGGGGGGGGTGAAAAACTGTTTTTT.

This clone was observed a handful of times. The rearrangement uses TRBV7-2 and TRBJ2-2; 7 nucleotides match TRBD1. The CDR3 is 14 residues long. Germline CDR1 SGHTA, CDR2 FQGNSA. The V and J ends lost 6 bases and 4 bases, in that order; junction bases with no gene match: 5. CDR3 region: CASSRTGATGELFF. For the CDR3, the DNA is TGTGCCAGCAGTCGTACAGGGGCCACCGGGGAGCTGTTTTTT.

The rearrangement joins TRBV7-9 to TRBJ2-2, with 9 bases aligning to TRBD2. V lost 4 bases and J lost 0; bases outside the gene matches: 3. The germline V gene encodes CDR1 SEHNR and CDR2 FQNEAQ (reference sequence). The CDR3 spans 16 residues. CDR3 protein: CASSSRLAANTGELFF. The CDR3 DNA sequence: TGTGCCAGCAGCTCACGACTAGCGGCGAACACCGGGGAGCTGTTTTTT.